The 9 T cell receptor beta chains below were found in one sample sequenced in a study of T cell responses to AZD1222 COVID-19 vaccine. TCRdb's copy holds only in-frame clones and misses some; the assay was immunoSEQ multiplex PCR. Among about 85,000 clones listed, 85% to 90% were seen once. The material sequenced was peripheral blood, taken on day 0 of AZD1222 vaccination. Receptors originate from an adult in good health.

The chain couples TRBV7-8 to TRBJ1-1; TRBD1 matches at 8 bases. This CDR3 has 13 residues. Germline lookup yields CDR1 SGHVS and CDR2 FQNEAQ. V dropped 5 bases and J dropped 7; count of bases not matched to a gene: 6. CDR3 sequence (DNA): TGTGCCAGCAGCCCCTTAGGACAGGGTGAAGCTTTCTTT. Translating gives CASSPLGQGEAFF.

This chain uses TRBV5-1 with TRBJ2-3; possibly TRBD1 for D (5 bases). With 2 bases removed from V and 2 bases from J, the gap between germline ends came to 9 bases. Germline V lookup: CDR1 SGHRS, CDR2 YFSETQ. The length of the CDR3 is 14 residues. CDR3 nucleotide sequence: TGCGCCAGCAGCTTAGGACAAAACACAGATACGCAGTATTTT. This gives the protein CASSLGQNTDTQYF.

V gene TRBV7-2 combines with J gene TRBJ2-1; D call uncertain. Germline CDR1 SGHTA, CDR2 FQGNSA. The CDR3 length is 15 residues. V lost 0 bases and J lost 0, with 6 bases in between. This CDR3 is CASSLAWGSYNEQFF. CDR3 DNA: TGTGCCAGCAGCTTAGCCTGGGGCTCCTACAATGAGCAGTTCTTC.

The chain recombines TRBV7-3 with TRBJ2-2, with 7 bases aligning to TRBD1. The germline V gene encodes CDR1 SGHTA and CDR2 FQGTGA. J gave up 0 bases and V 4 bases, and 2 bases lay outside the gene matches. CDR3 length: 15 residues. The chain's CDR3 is CASSSDRANTGELFF. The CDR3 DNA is TGTGCCAGCAGCTCCGACAGGGCGAACACCGGGGAGCTGTTTTTT.

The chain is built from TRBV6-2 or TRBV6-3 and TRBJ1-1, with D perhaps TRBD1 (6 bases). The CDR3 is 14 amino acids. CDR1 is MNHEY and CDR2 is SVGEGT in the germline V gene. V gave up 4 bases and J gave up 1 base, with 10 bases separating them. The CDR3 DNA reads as TGTGCCAGCAGTTCAGGGGTGCGGAACACTGAAGCTTTCTTT. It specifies CASSSGVRNTEAFF.

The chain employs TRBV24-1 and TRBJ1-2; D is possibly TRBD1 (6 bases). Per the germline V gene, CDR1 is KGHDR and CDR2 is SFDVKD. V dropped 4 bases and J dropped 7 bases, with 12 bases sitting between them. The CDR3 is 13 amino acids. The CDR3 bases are TGTGCCACCAGTGACCATCAGGGGATTGGCTACACCTTC. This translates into CATSDHQGIGYTF.

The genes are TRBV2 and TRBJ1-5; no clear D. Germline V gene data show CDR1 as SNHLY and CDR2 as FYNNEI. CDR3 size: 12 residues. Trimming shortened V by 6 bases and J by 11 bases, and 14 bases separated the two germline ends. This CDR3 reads CASSDVGGTQHF. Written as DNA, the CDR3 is TGTGCCAGCAGCGACGTGGGAGGGACCCAGCATTTT.

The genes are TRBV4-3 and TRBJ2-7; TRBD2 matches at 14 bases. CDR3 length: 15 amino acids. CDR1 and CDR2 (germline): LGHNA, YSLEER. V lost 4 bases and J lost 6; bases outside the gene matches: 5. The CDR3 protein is CASSLGTSGRGEQYF. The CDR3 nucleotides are TGCGCCAGCAGCCTTGGGACTAGCGGGAGAGGCGAGCAGTACTTC.

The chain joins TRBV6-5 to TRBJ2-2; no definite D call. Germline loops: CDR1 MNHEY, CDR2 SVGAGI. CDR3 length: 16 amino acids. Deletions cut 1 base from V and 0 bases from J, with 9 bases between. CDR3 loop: CASSYYSQTNTGELFF. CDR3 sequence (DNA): TGTGCCAGCAGTTACTACAGCCAAACGAACACCGGGGAGCTGTTTTTT.